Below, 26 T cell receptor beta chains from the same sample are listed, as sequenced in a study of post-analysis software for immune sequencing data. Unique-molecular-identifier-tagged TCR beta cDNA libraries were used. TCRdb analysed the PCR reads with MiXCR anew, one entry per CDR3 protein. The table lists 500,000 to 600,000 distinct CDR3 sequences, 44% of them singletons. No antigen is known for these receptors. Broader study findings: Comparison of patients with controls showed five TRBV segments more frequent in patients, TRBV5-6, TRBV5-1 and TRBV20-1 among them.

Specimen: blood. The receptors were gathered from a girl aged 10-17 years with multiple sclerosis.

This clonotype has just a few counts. CDR3: CASSVGLGGRLVEQYF. CDR3 nucleotides: TGTGCCAGCAGCGTTGGTCTCGGGGGGAGGCTTGTGGAGCAGTACTTC. The gene calls are TRBV5-6 and TRBJ2-5, with 7 bases identical to TRBD2. From germline, CDR1 is SGHDT and CDR2 YYEEEE. J gave up 11 bases and V 4 bases, and 20 bases lay outside the gene matches. This CDR3 has 16 residues.

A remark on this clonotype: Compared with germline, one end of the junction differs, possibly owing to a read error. DNA of the CDR3: TGCAGCGTTGGATCGGACACTGGAGCTTTCTTT. This encodes CSVGSDTGAFF. The V and J genes are TRBV29-1 and TRBJ1-1; D is possibly TRBD1 (5 bases). The CDR3 is made up of 11 amino acids. In germline, CDR1 is SQVTM, CDR2 ANQGSEA.

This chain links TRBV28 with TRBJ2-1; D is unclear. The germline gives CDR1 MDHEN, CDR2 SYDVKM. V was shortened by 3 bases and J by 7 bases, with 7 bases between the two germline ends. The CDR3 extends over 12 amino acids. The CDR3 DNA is TGTGCCAGCAGTTTGTACTGGAATGAGCAGTTCTTC. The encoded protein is CASSLYWNEQFF. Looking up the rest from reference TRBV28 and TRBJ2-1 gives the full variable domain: DVKVTQSSRYLVKRTGEKVFLECVQDMDHENMFWYRQDPGLGLRLIYFSYDVKMKEKGDIPEGYSVSREKKERFSLILESASTNQTSMYLCASSLYWNEQFFGPGTRLTVL.

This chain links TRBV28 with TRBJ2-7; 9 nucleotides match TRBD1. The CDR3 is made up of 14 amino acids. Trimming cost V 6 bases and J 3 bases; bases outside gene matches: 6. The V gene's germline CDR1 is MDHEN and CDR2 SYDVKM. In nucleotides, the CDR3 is TGTGCCAGCAGCCTCCGGGACAGGGACTACGAGCAGTACTTC. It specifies CASSLRDRDYEQYF.

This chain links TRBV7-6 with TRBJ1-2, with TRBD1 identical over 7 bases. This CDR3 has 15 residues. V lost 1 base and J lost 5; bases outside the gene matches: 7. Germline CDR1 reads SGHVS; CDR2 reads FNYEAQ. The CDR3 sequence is CASSLEQGLGYGYTF. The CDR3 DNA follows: TGTGCCAGCAGCTTAGAACAGGGGCTTGGGTATGGCTACACCTTC.

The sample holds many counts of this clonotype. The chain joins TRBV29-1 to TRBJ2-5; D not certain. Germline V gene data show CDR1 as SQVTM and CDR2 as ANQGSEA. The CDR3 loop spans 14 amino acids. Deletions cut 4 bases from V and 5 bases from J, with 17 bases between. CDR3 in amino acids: CSVASLGSRETQYF. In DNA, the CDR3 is TGCAGCGTTGCGTCCTTAGGGTCAAGGGAGACCCAGTACTTC.

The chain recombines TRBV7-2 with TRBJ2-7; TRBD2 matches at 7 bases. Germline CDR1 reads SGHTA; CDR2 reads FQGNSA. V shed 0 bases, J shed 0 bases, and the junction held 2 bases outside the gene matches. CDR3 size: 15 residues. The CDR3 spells CASSLATSVSYEQYF. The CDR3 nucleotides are TGTGCCAGCAGCTTAGCCACTAGCGTCTCCTACGAGCAGTACTTC. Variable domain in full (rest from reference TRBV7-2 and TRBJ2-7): GAGVSQSPSNKVTEKGKDVELRCDPISGHTALYWYRQSLGQGLEFLIYFQGNSAPDKSGLPSDRFSAERTGGSVSTLTIQRTQQEDSAVYLCASSLATSVSYEQYFGPGTRLTVT.

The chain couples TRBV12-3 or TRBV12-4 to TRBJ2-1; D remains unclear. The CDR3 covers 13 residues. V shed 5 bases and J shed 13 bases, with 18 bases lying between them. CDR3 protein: CASSPDRYATQFF. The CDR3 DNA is TGTGCCAGCAGTCCTGACCGATACGCGACCCAGTTCTTC.

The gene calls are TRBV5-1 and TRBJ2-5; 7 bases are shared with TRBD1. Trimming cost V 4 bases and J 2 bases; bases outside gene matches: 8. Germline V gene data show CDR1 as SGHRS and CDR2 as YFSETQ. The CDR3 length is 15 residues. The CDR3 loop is CASSAGDRAQETQYF. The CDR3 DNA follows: TGCGCCAGCAGCGCGGGCGACAGGGCACAAGAGACCCAGTACTTC.

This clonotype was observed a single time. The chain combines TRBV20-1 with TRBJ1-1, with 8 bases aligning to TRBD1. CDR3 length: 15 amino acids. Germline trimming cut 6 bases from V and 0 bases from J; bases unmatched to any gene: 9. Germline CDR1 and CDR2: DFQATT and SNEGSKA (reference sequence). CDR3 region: CSARDRRWMNTEAFF. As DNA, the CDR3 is TGCAGTGCCAGGGACAGGCGTTGGATGAACACTGAAGCTTTCTTT.

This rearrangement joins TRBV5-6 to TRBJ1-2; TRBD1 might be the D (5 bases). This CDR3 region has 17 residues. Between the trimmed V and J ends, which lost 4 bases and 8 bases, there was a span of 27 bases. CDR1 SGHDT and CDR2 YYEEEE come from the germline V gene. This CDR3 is CASSLPGRARGVRGYTF. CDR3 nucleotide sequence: TGTGCCAGCAGCCTCCCCGGCCGGGCAAGGGGCGTAAGGGGCTACACCTTC.

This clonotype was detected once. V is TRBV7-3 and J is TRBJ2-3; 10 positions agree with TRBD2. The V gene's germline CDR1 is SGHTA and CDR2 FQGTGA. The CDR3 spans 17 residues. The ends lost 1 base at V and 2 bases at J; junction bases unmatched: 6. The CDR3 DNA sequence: TGTGCCAGCAGCTTAATCCAGCGGGGGGGACACACAGATACGCAGTATTTT. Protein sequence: CASSLIQRGGHTDTQYF.

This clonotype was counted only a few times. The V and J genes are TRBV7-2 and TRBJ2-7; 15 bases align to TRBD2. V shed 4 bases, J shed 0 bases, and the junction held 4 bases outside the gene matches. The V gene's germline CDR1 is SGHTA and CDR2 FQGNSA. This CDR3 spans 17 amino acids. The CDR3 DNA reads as TGTGCCAGCAGCTCGGGACTAGCGGGAGGCAGCTCCTACGAGCAGTACTTC. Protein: CASSSGLAGGSSYEQYF.

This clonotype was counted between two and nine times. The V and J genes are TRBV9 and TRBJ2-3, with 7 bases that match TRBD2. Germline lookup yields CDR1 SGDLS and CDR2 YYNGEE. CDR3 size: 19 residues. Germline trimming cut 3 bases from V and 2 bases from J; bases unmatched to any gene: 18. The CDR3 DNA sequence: TGTGCCAGCAGCGGACCTCCTTCGGGGCTAGCGGCCCTCACAGATACGCAGTATTTT. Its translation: CASSGPPSGLAALTDTQYF. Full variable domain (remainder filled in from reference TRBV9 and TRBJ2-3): DSGVTQTPKHLITATGQRVTLRCSPRSGDLSVYWYQQSLDQGLQFLIQYYNGEERAKGNILERFSAQQFPDLHSELNLSSLELGDSALYFCASSGPPSGLAALTDTQYFGPGTRLTVL.

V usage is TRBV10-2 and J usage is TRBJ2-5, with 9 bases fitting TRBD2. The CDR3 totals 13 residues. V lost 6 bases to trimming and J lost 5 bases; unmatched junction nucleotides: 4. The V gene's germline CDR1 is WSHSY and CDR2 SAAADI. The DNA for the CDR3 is TGCGCCAGCAGGGTTAGCGGGGGCGAGACCCAGTACTTC. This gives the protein CASRVSGGETQYF.

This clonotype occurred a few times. The CDR3: CSAKPPAMNTEAFF. The CDR3 DNA sequence: TGCAGTGCTAAGCCACCGGCCATGAACACTGAAGCTTTCTTT. The rearrangement uses TRBV20-1 and TRBJ1-1; no clear D. Germline V gene lookup returns CDR1 DFQATT and CDR2 SNEGSKA (reference sequence). This CDR3 spans 14 amino acids. V was pared by 4 bases and J by 0 bases, with 12 bases between.

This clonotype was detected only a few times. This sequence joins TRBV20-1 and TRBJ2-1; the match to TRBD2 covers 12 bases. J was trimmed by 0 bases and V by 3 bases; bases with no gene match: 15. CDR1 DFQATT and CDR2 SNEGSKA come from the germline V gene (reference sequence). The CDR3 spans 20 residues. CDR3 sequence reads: CSASPSGRAWLTSSYNEQFF. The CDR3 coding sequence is TGCAGTGCTAGTCCTAGCGGGAGGGCCTGGCTAACGAGCTCCTACAATGAGCAGTTCTTC.

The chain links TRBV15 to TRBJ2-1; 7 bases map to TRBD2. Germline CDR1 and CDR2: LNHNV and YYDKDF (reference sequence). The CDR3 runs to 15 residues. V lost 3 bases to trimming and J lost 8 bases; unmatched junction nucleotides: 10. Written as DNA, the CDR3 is TGTGCCACCAGCAGCTTACTCGGGGGGAGGGATGAGCAGTTCTTC. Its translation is CATSSLLGGRDEQFF.

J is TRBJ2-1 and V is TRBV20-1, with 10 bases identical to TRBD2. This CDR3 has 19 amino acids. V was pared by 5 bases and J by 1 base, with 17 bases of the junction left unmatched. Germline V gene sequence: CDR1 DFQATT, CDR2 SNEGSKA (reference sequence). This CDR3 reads CSAWGSGSGGSPSYNEQFF. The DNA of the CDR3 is TGCAGTGCTTGGGGCAGCGGTAGCGGGGGGTCTCCTTCCTACAATGAGCAGTTCTTC.

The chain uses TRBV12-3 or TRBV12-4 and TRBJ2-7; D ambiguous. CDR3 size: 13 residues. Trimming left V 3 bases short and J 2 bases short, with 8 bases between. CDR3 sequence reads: CASSFPPPYEQYF. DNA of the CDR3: TGTGCCAGCAGTTTCCCGCCCCCCTACGAGCAGTACTTC.

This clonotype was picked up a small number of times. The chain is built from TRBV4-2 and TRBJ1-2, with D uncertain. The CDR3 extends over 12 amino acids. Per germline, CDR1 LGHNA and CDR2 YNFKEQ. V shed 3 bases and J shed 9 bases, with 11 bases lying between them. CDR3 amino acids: CASSHTVESYTF. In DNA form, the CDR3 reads TGTGCCAGCAGCCACACCGTAGAGAGCTACACCTTC.

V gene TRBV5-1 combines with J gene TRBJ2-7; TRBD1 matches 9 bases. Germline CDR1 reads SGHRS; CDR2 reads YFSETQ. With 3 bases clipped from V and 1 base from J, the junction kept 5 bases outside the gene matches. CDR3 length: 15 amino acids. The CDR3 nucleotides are TGCGCCAGCAGCTCTAACAGGGGGCAATCCTACGAGCAGTACTTC. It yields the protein CASSSNRGQSYEQYF.

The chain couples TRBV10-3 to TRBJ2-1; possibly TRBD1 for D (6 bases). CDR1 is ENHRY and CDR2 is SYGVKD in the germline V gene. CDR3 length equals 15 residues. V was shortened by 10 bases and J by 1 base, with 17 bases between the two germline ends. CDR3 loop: CATTGLGESYNEQFF. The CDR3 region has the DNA TGTGCCACAACAGGGCTCGGAGAATCCTACAATGAGCAGTTCTTC.

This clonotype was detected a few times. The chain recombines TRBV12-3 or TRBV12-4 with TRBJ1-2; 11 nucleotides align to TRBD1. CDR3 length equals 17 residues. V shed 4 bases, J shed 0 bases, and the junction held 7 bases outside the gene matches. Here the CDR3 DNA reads TGTGCCAGCAGTTATGGACAGGGGGCAAAGGCTAACTATGGCTACACCTTC. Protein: CASSYGQGAKANYGYTF.

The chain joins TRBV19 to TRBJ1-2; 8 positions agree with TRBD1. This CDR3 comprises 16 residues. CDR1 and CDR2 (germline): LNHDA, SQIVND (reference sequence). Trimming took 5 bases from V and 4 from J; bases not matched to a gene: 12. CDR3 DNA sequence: TGTGCCAGTAGTGCCGACAGGGGTACAGGTGGCTATGGCTACACCTTC. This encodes CASSADRGTGGYGYTF.

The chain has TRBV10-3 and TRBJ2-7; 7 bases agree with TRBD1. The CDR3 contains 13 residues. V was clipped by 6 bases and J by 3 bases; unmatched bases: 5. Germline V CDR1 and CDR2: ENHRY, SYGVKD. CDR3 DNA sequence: TGTGCCATCAGGACAGGGCTTGGCTACGAGCAGTACTTC. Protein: CAIRTGLGYEQYF.